This T cell receptor (beta chain) was recovered during a study of blood T cell repertoires in COVID-19. Study-level background: Some COVID-19 samples were acute and others convalescent; all came from the United States, Italy and Spain.

As originally analysed: Quantification of nucleated cells was approximated via reference gene primer amplification. Clones were sequenced by immunoSEQ multiplex PCR, and TCRdb holds only the in-frame ones, with some missing. Clone size and V and J calls were adopted from that table, with D and trimming inferred from the DNA. The sample includes around 160,000 clones, roughly 80% seen only once; the top ten take 7% to 9%. This clone occurred a few times. Deletions cut 5 bases from V and 8 bases from J, with 19 bases between. Germline values: CDR1 SEHNR, CDR2 FQNEAQ (reference sequence). The CDR3 has 15 residues.

V is TRBV7-9 and J is TRBJ2-1; a weak D match, TRBD1 (5 bases). The receptor's source is a human donor with acute or convalescent COVID-19. The donor label of this sample is uncertain. The source material was peripheral blood. The CDR3 loop reads CASSPGYVVRDEQFF. The CDR3 region has the DNA TGTGCCAGCAGCCCAGGGTATGTGGTTAGGGATGAGCAGTTCTTC.